The 32 T cell receptor beta chains reported below all come from one sample, sequenced in a study of cytomegalovirus exposure and HLA in healthy donors. PCR involved 60 Vbeta and 13 Jbeta primers. The method was immunoSEQ multiplex PCR; TCRdb's version includes in-frame clones alone and lacks a portion of them. Of some 80,000 clones in the sample, around 62% were seen once. The sequenced sample consisted of PBMCs. The receptor source for this set is a male donor in good health and CMV-seropositive.

In its sample, this clone was seen a few times. The V call is TRBV30, the J call TRBJ1-2; TRBD1 might be the D (5 bases). The CDR3 contains 15 residues. Trimming left V 8 bases short and J 4 bases short, with 23 bases between. The germline V gene encodes CDR1 GTSNPN and CDR2 SVGIG (reference sequence). The CDR3 bases are TGTGCCAGTACCCCGGACATAACCTTCCTCTATGGCTACACCTTC. The encoded protein is CASTPDITFLYGYTF.

This clone occurred a few times. Relative to the germline gene, one junction end is altered; a read error may explain this. The V and J genes are TRBV7-9 and TRBJ2-5; possibly TRBD2 for D (5 bases). Germline loops: CDR1 SEHNR, CDR2 FQNEAQ (reference sequence). This CDR3 spans 15 amino acids. This CDR3 is CSSSLDGESKETQYF. The CDR3 nucleotides read TGTTCCAGCAGCTTAGACGGGGAATCGAAGGAGACCCAGTACTTC.

The genes are TRBV7-9 and TRBJ2-7, with D possibly matching TRBD2 (5 bases). In germline, CDR1 is SEHNR, CDR2 FQNEAQ (reference sequence). There are 16 residues in the CDR3. V lost 3 bases and J 0 bases, leaving 15 bases between the germline ends. Here the CDR3 reads CASSFSAQDYSYEQYF. The CDR3 DNA reads as TGTGCCAGCAGCTTTTCTGCCCAAGACTACTCCTACGAGCAGTACTTC. Full variable domain (rest looked up from reference TRBV7-9 and TRBJ2-7): DTGVSQNPRHKITKRGQNVTFRCDPISEHNRLYWYRQTLGQGPEFLTYFQNEAQLEKSRLLSDRFSAERPKGSFSTLEIQRTEQGDSAMYLCASSFSAQDYSYEQYFGPGTRLTVT.

The chain employs TRBV7-2 and TRBJ1-2, with 7 bases matching TRBD1. Germline lookup yields CDR1 SGHTA and CDR2 FQGNSA. CDR3 length: 14 residues. The V and J ends lost 0 bases and 8 bases, in that order; junction bases with no gene match: 6. The CDR3 protein is CASSLAGGAGGYTF. The CDR3 bases are TGTGCCAGCAGCTTAGCAGGGGGCGCGGGAGGCTACACCTTC. Full variable domain (remainder filled in from reference TRBV7-2 and TRBJ1-2): GAGVSQSPSNKVTEKGKDVELRCDPISGHTALYWYRQSLGQGLEFLIYFQGNSAPDKSGLPSDRFSAERTGGSVSTLTIQRTQQEDSAVYLCASSLAGGAGGYTFGSGTRLTVV.

This clone was observed a few times. The chain recombines TRBV4-3 with TRBJ2-7; no clear D. Trimming shortened V by 1 base and J by 6 bases, and 10 bases separated the two germline ends. Germline CDR1 LGHNA, CDR2 YSLEER. This CDR3 has 13 amino acids. DNA of the CDR3: TGCGCCAGCAGCCAAGGTCAAACACGCGAGCAGTACTTC. Its protein product is CASSQGQTREQYF.

The genes are TRBV7-8 and TRBJ2-5; tentatively, D is TRBD1 (5 bases). The germline V gene encodes CDR1 SGHVS and CDR2 FQNEAQ. V lost 1 base and J lost 2, with 8 bases in between. The CDR3 runs to 14 residues. The CDR3 protein is CASSLDPGQETQYF. Written as DNA, the CDR3 is TGTGCCAGCAGCTTAGACCCAGGGCAAGAGACCCAGTACTTC.

V and J are TRBV30 and TRBJ2-1; 7 bases match TRBD2. Germline CDR1 reads GTSNPN; CDR2 reads SVGIG (reference sequence). CDR3 length: 12 residues. V dropped 2 bases and J dropped 9; count of bases not matched to a gene: 4. The CDR3 loop is CAWSSTSSEQFF. As DNA, the CDR3 is TGTGCCTGGAGTTCGACTAGCTCTGAGCAGTTCTTC.

The CDR3 DNA follows: TGTGCCAGCAGTCCGGGCCTAGCGGTGAATGAGCAGTTCTTC. Translation: CASSPGLAVNEQFF. The gene calls are TRBV6-5 and TRBJ2-1; 7 nucleotides match TRBD2. The length of the CDR3 is 14 residues. Looked up from germline, CDR1 is MNHEY and CDR2 is SVGAGI. J was trimmed by 7 bases and V by 5 bases; bases with no gene match: 8.

The genes are TRBV5-4 and TRBJ2-7, with 7 bases fitting TRBD2. There are 14 residues in the CDR3. Per germline, CDR1 SGHNT and CDR2 YYREEE (reference sequence). Unmatched junction bases numbered 8, after V lost 3 bases and J lost 5 bases. In nucleotides, the CDR3 is TGTGCCAGCAGCTCCCCAGCGGGGAAGAACGAGCAGTACTTC. This gives the protein CASSSPAGKNEQYF.

The genes are TRBV7-3 and TRBJ2-3; TRBD2 matches 11 bases. Germline V gene lookup returns CDR1 SGHTA and CDR2 FQGTGA. Trimming cost V 5 bases and J 6 bases; bases outside gene matches: 13. The CDR3 totals 17 residues. CDR3 sequence (DNA): TGTGCCAGCAGCCCGTCGCTAGCGGGGGGCCTCGGGGATACGCAGTATTTT. This codes for CASSPSLAGGLGDTQYF. The whole variable domain, filled in from reference TRBV7-3 and TRBJ2-3, reads GAGVSQTPSNKVTEKGKYVELRCDPISGHTALYWYRQSLGQGPEFLIYFQGTGAADDSGLPNDRFFAVRPEGSVSTLKIQRTERGDSAVYLCASSPSLAGGLGDTQYFGPGTRLTVL.

V usage is TRBV9 and J usage is TRBJ2-2, with a tentative D call TRBD1 (7 bases). Trimming stripped 3 bases from V and 5 bases from J, with 20 bases between. This CDR3 comprises 17 residues. Germline CDR1 and CDR2: SGDLS and YYNGEE. CDR3 sequence reads: CASSEQGGAPQTGELFF. The CDR3 DNA follows: TGTGCCAGCAGCGAGCAGGGGGGCGCCCCCCAAACCGGGGAGCTGTTTTTT.

This chain connects TRBV9 to TRBJ1-2, with TRBD1 matching over 8 bases. CDR3 length equals 14 residues. V was pared by 0 bases and J by 6 bases, with 4 bases of the junction left unmatched. Germline lookup yields CDR1 SGDLS and CDR2 YYNGEE. CDR3 DNA sequence: TGTGCCAGCAGCGTAGCTTCAGGGGGCGATGGCTACACCTTC. Translated: CASSVASGGDGYTF.

V is TRBV7-2 and J is TRBJ1-5, with D tentatively TRBD1 (6 bases). With 4 bases removed from V and 6 bases from J, the gap between germline ends came to 10 bases. The CDR3 contains 13 residues. Germline CDR1 and CDR2: SGHTA and FQGNSA. For the CDR3, the DNA is TGTGCCAGCAGCTATCCAGGGGCTCAGCCCCAGCATTTT. Translating it yields CASSYPGAQPQHF. The variable domain in full, completed from reference TRBV7-2 and TRBJ1-5, reads GAGVSQSPSNKVTEKGKDVELRCDPISGHTALYWYRQSLGQGLEFLIYFQGNSAPDKSGLPSDRFSAERTGGSVSTLTIQRTQQEDSAVYLCASSYPGAQPQHFGDGTRLSIL.

The V gene is TRBV9, the J gene TRBJ1-1; D is perhaps TRBD1 (5 bases). Germline V gives CDR1 SGDLS, CDR2 YYNGEE. The CDR3 covers 15 residues. The V and J ends lost 0 bases and 3 bases respectively, with 12 bases between them. CDR3: CASSVGGAAYTEAFF. The CDR3 DNA is TGTGCCAGCAGCGTAGGGGGCGCGGCTTACACTGAAGCTTTCTTT.

The CDR3 DNA reads TGTGCCAGCAGTCTACCCGGGGGCACCGGGGAGCTGTTTTTT. This translates into CASSLPGGTGELFF. The V gene is TRBV7-9, the J gene TRBJ2-2; possibly TRBD2 for D (6 bases). V lost 6 bases and J lost 4, with 12 bases in between. Germline CDR1 is SEHNR and CDR2 is FQNEAQ (reference sequence). The CDR3 totals 14 residues.

The chain uses TRBV19 and TRBJ2-5; a possible D gene is TRBD2 (5 bases). V was cut by 4 bases and J by 1 base, with 7 bases left in between. The germline V gene has CDR1 LNHDA and CDR2 SQIVND (reference sequence). The CDR3 loop spans 13 amino acids. The CDR3 DNA follows: TGTGCCAGTAGTACGGACTTCCAAGAGACCCAGTACTTC. Translating gives CASSTDFQETQYF.

Note on this clone: A junction boundary mismatches the germline segment, possibly from a read error. The rearrangement links TRBV18 to TRBJ1-1; the match to TRBD1 covers 7 bases. The CDR3 is made up of 15 amino acids. CDR1 is KGHSH and CDR2 is LQKENI in the germline V gene. DNA for the CDR3: TGTCCCAGCTCCGAGTCCGGGACAGTGAACACTGAAGCTTTCTTT. Its protein product is CPSSESGTVNTEAFF.

Only a few counts were recorded for this clone. The J gene is TRBJ1-5, the V gene TRBV5-8; unclear D gene. Deletions cut 0 bases from V and 0 bases from J, with 7 bases between. CDR1 is SGHTS, CDR2 YDEGEE, per germline. There are 15 residues in the CDR3. The CDR3 loop is CASSLEMYSNQPQHF. In DNA form, the CDR3 reads TGTGCCAGCAGCTTGGAAATGTATAGCAATCAGCCCCAGCATTTT.

The chain uses TRBV27 and TRBJ1-2; TRBD1 agrees at 9 bases. This CDR3 is 13 amino acids long. CDR1 MNHEY and CDR2 SMNVEV come from the germline V gene (reference sequence). Losses at the gene ends were 6 bases for V and 7 bases for J; bases not matched to a gene: 6. This chain's CDR3 is CASSTGDRVGYTF. The CDR3 region has the DNA TGTGCCAGCAGCACAGGGGACAGGGTTGGCTACACCTTC.

The chain carries TRBV5-1 and TRBJ2-7; D may be TRBD2 (6 bases). Trimming shortened V by 3 bases and J by 10 bases, and 11 bases separated the two germline ends. Germline CDR1 SGHRS, CDR2 YFSETQ. The CDR3 covers 11 residues. As DNA, the CDR3 is TGCGCCAGCAGCTCAGCGGACTACCAGTACTTC. Its protein product is CASSSADYQYF.

This clone occurred a few times. The chain has TRBV15 and TRBJ2-2; D perhaps matches TRBD2 (5 bases). The CDR3 has 17 residues. CDR1 and CDR2 from the germline V gene are LNHNV and YYDKDF (reference sequence). V was cut by 5 bases and J by 0 bases, with 16 bases left in between. CDR3 sequence (DNA): TGTGCCACCAGCCACCCCCGAGGGCCTGCGAACACCGGGGAGCTGTTTTTT. Its translation is CATSHPRGPANTGELFF.

This rearrangement joins TRBV14 to TRBJ1-6, with TRBD1 matching over 7 bases. With V trimmed by 4 bases and J by 4 bases, 4 bases remained unmatched. The CDR3 loop spans 15 amino acids. Germline V gene lookup returns CDR1 SGHDN and CDR2 FVKESK. CDR3 DNA: TGTGCCAGCAGCCGGGACAGCCGATATAATTCACCCCTCCACTTT. Translating gives CASSRDSRYNSPLHF.

This chain connects TRBV5-1 to TRBJ1-5; TRBD1 aligns across 9 bases. The CDR3 runs to 14 residues. V gave up 4 bases and J gave up 7 bases; unmatched junction bases: 6. CDR1 and CDR2 from the germline V gene are SGHRS and YFSETQ. CDR3 DNA: TGCGCCAGCAGCCCCGGGACAGGGACCCAGCCCCAGCATTTT. Translating it yields CASSPGTGTQPQHF.

This clone showed up just a few times. The chain links TRBV4-2 to TRBJ2-2, with a weak D call TRBD2 (6 bases). Trimming left V 4 bases short and J 4 bases short, with 7 bases between. This CDR3 contains 13 residues. Germline assignment: CDR1 LGHNA and CDR2 YNFKEQ. CDR3 DNA sequence: TGTGCCAGCAGCCTGGGAGGCACCGGGGAGCTGTTTTTT. Translating it yields CASSLGGTGELFF.

Here the CDR3 DNA reads TGTGCCAGCACCCTAAAGAGGGGACTAGCGGTAACGAGTAGGCTGTACTTC. Translated, it gives CASTLKRGLAVTSRLYF. This chain links TRBV28 with TRBJ2-7; 11 positions match TRBD2. The CDR3 has 17 residues. Germline V gene lookup returns CDR1 MDHEN and CDR2 SYDVKM. V dropped 7 bases and J dropped 12; count of bases not matched to a gene: 23.

There are a few counts of this clone. V gene TRBV9 combines with J gene TRBJ2-3, with TRBD2 identical over 7 bases. CDR1 is SGDLS, CDR2 YYNGEE, per germline. This CDR3 is built from 14 residues. V lost 0 bases, J lost 5 bases, and 3 bases stayed unmatched. The CDR3 loop is CASSVGGSIDTQYF. CDR3 sequence (DNA): TGTGCCAGCAGCGTAGGCGGGAGTATAGATACGCAGTATTTT.

CDR3 loop: CASSTSSRGGANTEAFF. The CDR3, as DNA: TGTGCCAGCAGCACCTCCTCCCGCGGGGGAGCGAACACTGAAGCTTTCTTT. The chain uses TRBV9 and TRBJ1-1; maybe TRBD1 (5 bases). CDR1 is SGDLS, CDR2 YYNGEE, per germline. The CDR3 has 17 residues. The germline V and J ends were trimmed by 4 bases and 1 base, with 20 bases remaining between them.

This clone turned up a few times. CDR3 in DNA: TGTGCCAGCAGCCCATCGAGCCGGACAGGGGACAATGAGCAGTTCTTC. As protein: CASSPSSRTGDNEQFF. This sequence joins TRBV7-7 and TRBJ2-1; the match to TRBD1 covers 9 bases. The J segment lost 5 bases and the V segment lost 5 bases, leaving 10 bases of the junction unmatched. The CDR3 loop spans 16 amino acids. CDR1 and CDR2 from the germline V gene are SSHAT and FNYEAQ (reference sequence).

The rearrangement uses TRBV19 and TRBJ2-1, with 9 nucleotides matching TRBD2. V shed 5 bases and J 7 bases; nucleotides not matched to a gene: 9. This CDR3 spans 15 amino acids. Germline V CDR1 and CDR2: LNHDA, SQIVND (reference sequence). This chain's CDR3 is CASSVSGRQANEQFF. CDR3 in DNA: TGTGCCAGTAGTGTGAGCGGGAGGCAAGCAAATGAGCAGTTCTTC. Together with reference TRBV19 and TRBJ2-1, the CDR3 gives the full variable domain: DGGITQSPKYLFRKEGQNVTLSCEQNLNHDAMYWYRQDPGQGLRLIYYSQIVNDFQKGDIAEGYSVSREKKESFPLTVTSAQKNPTAFYLCASSVSGRQANEQFFGPGTRLTVL.

This clone occurred a few times. The chain couples TRBV5-4 to TRBJ2-7; TRBD1 agrees at 9 bases. The CDR3 loop spans 14 amino acids. Per germline, CDR1 SGHNT and CDR2 YYREEE (reference sequence). V shed 4 bases, J shed 2 bases, and the junction held 4 bases outside the gene matches. In DNA, the CDR3 is TGTGCCAGCAGCCGGACAGGGGCGCCCTACGAGCAGTACTTC. This sequence encodes CASSRTGAPYEQYF. Combining the CDR3 with reference TRBV5-4 and TRBJ2-7 gives the whole variable domain ETGVTQSPTHLIKTRGQQVTLRCSSQSGHNTVSWYQQALGQGPQFIFQYYREEENGRGNFPPRFSGLQFPNYSSELNVNALELDDSALYLCASSRTGAPYEQYFGPGTRLTVT.

The rearrangement joins TRBV18 to TRBJ1-1; 11 nucleotides match TRBD1. Germline-derived CDR1 and CDR2 are KGHSH and LQKENI. The CDR3 spans 15 residues. The V gene end was trimmed by 4 bases and the J gene end by 3 bases; junction bases not matched to a gene: 4. The DNA for the CDR3 is TGTGCCAGCTCACAAGGACAGGGGGCCTACACTGAAGCTTTCTTT. Protein product: CASSQGQGAYTEAFF.

In its sample, this clone was seen a few times. This chain uses TRBV18 with TRBJ1-4; a weak D match, TRBD1 (5 bases). V was pared by 5 bases and J by 11 bases, with 12 bases between. This CDR3 region has 12 residues. Germline V gives CDR1 KGHSH, CDR2 LQKENI. The CDR3 loop reads CASSEDIHKLFF. In DNA, the CDR3 is TGTGCCAGCTCAGAGGACATCCACAAACTGTTTTTT.